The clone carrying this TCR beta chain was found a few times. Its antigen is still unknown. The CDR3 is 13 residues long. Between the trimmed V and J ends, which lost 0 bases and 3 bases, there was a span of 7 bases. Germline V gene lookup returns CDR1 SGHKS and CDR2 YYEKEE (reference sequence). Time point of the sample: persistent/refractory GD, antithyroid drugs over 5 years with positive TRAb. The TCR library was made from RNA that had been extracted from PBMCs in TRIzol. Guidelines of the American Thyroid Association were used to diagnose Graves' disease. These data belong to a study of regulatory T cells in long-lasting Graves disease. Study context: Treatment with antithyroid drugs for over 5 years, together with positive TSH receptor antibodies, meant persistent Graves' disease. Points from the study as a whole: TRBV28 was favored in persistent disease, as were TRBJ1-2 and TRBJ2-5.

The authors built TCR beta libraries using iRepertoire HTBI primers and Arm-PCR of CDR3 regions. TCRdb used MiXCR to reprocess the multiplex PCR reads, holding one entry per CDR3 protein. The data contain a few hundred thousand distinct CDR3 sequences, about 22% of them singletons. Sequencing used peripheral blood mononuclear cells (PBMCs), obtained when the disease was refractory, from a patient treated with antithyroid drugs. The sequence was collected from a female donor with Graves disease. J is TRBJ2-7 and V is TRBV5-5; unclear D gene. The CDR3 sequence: CASSLADYYEQYF. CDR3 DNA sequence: TGTGCCAGCAGCTTGGCCGATTACTACGAGCAGTACTTC.